This TCR beta chain is drawn from a study of blood T cell repertoires in COVID-19. Study at large: Researchers got acute and convalescent COVID-19 samples from the United States, Italy and Spain.

Authors' processing steps: The authors estimated nucleated cell counts from reference gene primer amplification. The repertoire was sequenced with immunoSEQ multiplex PCR; TCRdb's copy has only in-frame clones and lacks some. V, J and clone size reflect that table, while D and trimming were determined from the DNA. Of approximately 220,000 clones detected, approximately 85% appear once; the ten largest clones hold about 3%. Germline V CDR1 and CDR2: SGHRS, YFSETQ. V gave up 4 bases and J gave up 7 bases; unmatched junction bases: 7. The CDR3 covers 14 residues. Sample: peripheral blood. The chain joins TRBV5-1 to TRBJ2-4; 8 bases fit TRBD2. The origin of this receptor is a man aged 45-65 years who had recovered from COVID-19. CDR3 nucleotides: TGCGCCAGCAGCCTTCCGGGACTAGAGAACATTCAGTACTTC. This codes for CASSLPGLENIQYF.